This TCR beta chain originates from a study of metastatic and nonmetastatic thyroid tumors. With MiXCR, TCRdb called clones anew from the PCR reads. The sample has about 25,000 clones, more than 15% seen once; the top ten hold roughly 5%. Treatment of any kind had been given to no patient before thyroid surgery. Germline CDR1 reads MNHNY; CDR2 reads SVGAGI (reference sequence). The CDR3 has 11 residues. This clone came up a few times. One end of the junction fails to match germline, which may point to a read error. Input material: blood. This receptor was identified in a male donor with papillary thyroid cancer or a benign thyroid nodule (not recorded which). Some clones in this sample may be carry-over from other donors' samples. The chain recombines TRBV6-6 with TRBJ1-2; D is ambiguous. The CDR3 DNA follows: TGTGCCAGTAGTTACTCGGAGGGCTACACATTC. It is translated as CASSYSEGYTF.